A selection of T cell receptor beta chains follows, all from one sample in a study of graft-versus-host responses after intestinal transplantation. For these receptors, no antigen is known. Profiled with immunoSEQ multiplex PCR; TCRdb holds only in-frame clones, not every one. Of over 100,000 clones listed, just over 90% were seen once; the top ten hold 0.2% to 0.25%. The sequencing here drew on unstimulated CD4+ T cells sorted from spleen or lymph node cells, taken before transplant. Source of these receptors: a human donor who was the organ donor for an intestinal transplant. Both conserved end residues are part of each CDR3. The D gene is left open where the match is weak. Clone size is shown for a subset of rows, as once, few, many or a class of expanded clone.

>TRBJ2-1|NA|NA|TRBV6-1
CASSATGRTYNEQFF
TGTGCCAGCAGCGCCACAGGGCGAACCTACAATGAGCAGTTCTTC
>TRBJ2-3|TRBD1|NA|TRBV4-1
CASSPRQGFTDTQYF
TGCGCCAGCAGCCCCCGACAGGGGTTCACAGATACGCAGTATTTT
>TRBJ2-7|NA|NA|TRBV5-5
CASSFEGTYEQYF
TGTGCCAGCAGCTTTGAGGGTACCTACGAGCAGTACTTC
>TRBJ2-3|NA|NA|TRBV7-9
CASSRDTDTQYF
TGTGCCAGCAGCCGCGACACAGATACGCAGTATTTT
>TRBJ2-4|NA|NA|TRBV4-2
CASSQAINLAKNIQYF
TGTGCCAGCAGCCAGGCTATCAACCTAGCCAAAAACATTCAGTACTTC
>TRBJ2-1|TRBD2|NA|TRBV28
CASSLPGTSAYNEQFF
TGTGCCAGCAGTCTCCCCGGGACTAGCGCCTACAATGAGCAGTTCTTC
>TRBJ2-7|TRBD1|once|TRBV4-2
CASSQPTGGMSSYEQYF
TGTGCCAGCAGCCAACCAACAGGGGGCATGAGCTCCTACGAGCAGTACTTC
>TRBJ2-7|NA|NA|TRBV4-1
CASSQESGGILSYEQYF
TGCGCCAGCAGCCAAGAATCGGGCGGGATCCTCTCCTACGAGCAGTACTTC
>TRBJ2-1|TRBD2|NA|TRBV18
CASSLLLAGETYNEQFF
TGTGCCAGCTCACTACTACTAGCGGGAGAGACCTACAATGAGCAGTTCTTC
>TRBJ2-3|NA|NA|TRBV11-3
CASSLGADTQYF
TGTGCCAGCAGCTTAGGGGCAGATACGCAGTATTTT
>TRBJ2-2|NA|once|TRBV4-2
CASSGGGADTGELFF
TGTGCCAGCAGCGGAGGGGGGGCGGACACCGGGGAGCTGTTTTTT
>TRBJ2-5|NA|NA|TRBV4-1
CASSQPRAGEKTQYF
TGCGCCAGCAGCCAACCCAGGGCAGGGGAAAAGACCCAGTACTTC
>TRBJ1-2|TRBD1|NA|TRBV19
CASSDGTGADYGYTF
TGTGCCAGTAGTGACGGGACAGGGGCCGACTATGGCTACACCTTC
>TRBJ2-2|TRBD1|NA|TRBV29-1
CSVRTGDLDTGELFF
TGCAGCGTGAGAACAGGGGACCTGGACACCGGGGAGCTGTTTTTT
>TRBJ1-4|NA|NA|TRBV7-2
CASSLAGGSEKLFF
TGTGCCAGCAGCTTAGCGGGCGGAAGTGAAAAACTGTTTTTT
>TRBJ1-5|NA|NA|TRBV11-3
CASSPPIPKRQPQHF
TGTGCCAGCAGCCCCCCTATCCCTAAACGGCAGCCCCAGCATTTT
>TRBJ2-5|TRBD2|NA|TRBV15
CATSRDPGGETQYF
TGTGCCACCAGCAGAGATCCGGGAGGAGAGACCCAGTACTTC
>TRBJ2-3|TRBD2|NA|TRBV19
CASSTRGSGRAEDTQYF
TGTGCCAGTAGTACACGGGGTAGCGGGAGGGCCGAAGATACGCAGTATTTT
>TRBJ2-3|NA|NA|TRBV7-9
CASSVPSTDTQYF
TGTGCCAGCAGCGTCCCATCCACAGATACGCAGTATTTT
>TRBJ2-1|TRBD1|NA|TRBV29-1
CSVPGQGYNEQFF
TGCAGCGTACCGGGACAGGGGTACAATGAGCAGTTCTTC
>TRBJ1-2|TRBD1|NA|TRBV11-2
CASSLTGGYGYTF
TGTGCCAGCAGCTTGACAGGGGGCTATGGCTACACCTTC
>TRBJ2-4|NA|NA|TRBV30
CAWSVTSMQGARPGGRNIQYF
TGTGCCTGGAGTGTTACGTCGATGCAGGGGGCCCGACCGGGAGGGAGAAACATTCAGTACTTC
>TRBJ2-5|NA|few|TRBV6-1
CASSRPRGVGETQYF
TGTGCCAGCAGCCGACCCAGGGGCGTCGGAGAGACCCAGTACTTC
>TRBJ1-2|NA|NA|TRBV6-6
CASRWVVWGNYGYTF
TGTGCCAGCAGATGGGTCGTCTGGGGAAACTATGGCTACACCTTC
>TRBJ1-3|TRBD1|NA|TRBV9
CASSVDAGGSGNTIYF
TGTGCCAGCAGCGTAGATGCAGGGGGGTCCGGAAACACCATATATTTT
>TRBJ2-1|NA|once|TRBV10-3
CAISDLRQSYNEQFF
TGTGCCATCAGTGATTTGCGCCAGTCCTACAATGAGCAGTTCTTC
>TRBJ1-5|NA|NA|TRBV2
CASSGASSNQPQHF
TGTGCCAGCAGTGGGGCTTCTAGCAATCAGCCCCAGCATTTT
>TRBJ2-5|NA|NA|TRBV19
CASSIGGETQYF
TGTGCCAGTAGTATAGGGGGCGAGACCCAGTACTTC
>TRBJ1-5|NA|NA|TRBV28
CASSLQKGNQPQHF
TGTGCCAGCAGTTTACAGAAAGGCAATCAGCCCCAGCATTTT
>TRBJ2-5|TRBD2|NA|TRBV28
CASSTSGRAQETQYF
TGTGCCAGCAGTACTAGCGGGAGGGCCCAGGAGACCCAGTACTTC
>TRBJ2-7|NA|once|TRBV11-2
CASSLNQLEQYF
TGTGCCAGCAGCTTAAACCAACTGGAGCAGTACTTC
>TRBJ2-2|NA|NA|TRBV15
CATSSEGANTGELFF
TGTGCCACCAGCAGCGAAGGTGCGAACACCGGGGAGCTGTTTTTT
>TRBJ2-3|NA|NA|TRBV7-2
CASSLGGVSTDTQYF
TGTGCCAGCAGCTTGGGTGGGGTCAGCACAGATACGCAGTATTTT
>TRBJ1-4|TRBD1|NA|TRBV30
CAWSPDPRGKLFF
TGTGCCTGGAGTCCGGACCCCAGGGGGAAACTGTTTTTT
>TRBJ2-3|TRBD2|NA|TRBV18
CASSRTSGRADTQYF
TGTGCCAGCTCGCGGACTAGCGGGAGAGCAGATACGCAGTATTTT
>TRBJ2-2|NA|NA|TRBV6-5
CASRPELSTGELFF
TGTGCCAGCAGACCAGAGCTTTCCACCGGGGAGCTGTTTTTT
>TRBJ1-2|NA|NA|TRBV5-8
CASSYSGTTNYGYTF
TGTGCCAGCAGCTATTCGGGCACAACTAACTATGGCTACACCTTC
>TRBJ2-3|TRBD2|NA|TRBV19
CASSTGGGTDTQYF
TGTGCCAGTAGTACCGGGGGGGGCACAGATACGCAGTATTTT
>TRBJ1-2|TRBD1|NA|TRBV19
CASSMGTVSYGYTF
TGTGCCAGTAGTATGGGGACAGTCAGCTATGGCTACACCTTC
>TRBJ2-7|NA|NA|TRBV18
CASSPGQGLHEQYF
TGTGCCAGCTCACCAGGGCAGGGGTTACACGAGCAGTACTTC
>TRBJ2-7|NA|NA|TRBV6-5
CASRGGPWEAYEQYF
TGTGCCAGCAGGGGGGGACCCTGGGAAGCCTACGAGCAGTACTTC
>TRBJ2-7|TRBD1|NA|TRBV5-1
CASSSTGQGYEQYF
TGCGCCAGCAGCTCCACGGGACAGGGCTACGAGCAGTACTTC
>TRBJ2-7|TRBD2|NA|TRBV5-6
CASSLGAGAMSYEQYF
TGTGCCAGCAGCTTGGGAGCGGGAGCCATGTCCTACGAGCAGTACTTC
>TRBJ2-3|TRBD1|NA|TRBV5-1
CASSLAKGASYTDTQYF
TGCGCCAGCAGCTTGGCCAAGGGGGCCTCCTATACAGATACGCAGTATTTT
>TRBJ2-7|TRBD2|NA|TRBV9
CASSVEGGPYEQYF
TGTGCCAGCAGCGTTGAGGGAGGGCCCTACGAGCAGTACTTC
>TRBJ2-2|TRBD2|NA|TRBV30
CAWSALAGSNTGELFF
TGTGCCTGGAGTGCGCTAGCGGGGTCGAACACCGGGGAGCTGTTTTTT
>TRBJ1-1|NA|NA|TRBV7-9
CASSFQENTEAFF
TGTGCCAGCAGCTTTCAAGAGAACACTGAAGCTTTCTTT
>TRBJ2-1|TRBD2|NA|TRBV4-3
CASSQDWRTSGRARNEQFF
TGCGCCAGCAGCCAAGATTGGAGGACTAGCGGGAGGGCCCGGAATGAGCAGTTCTTC
>TRBJ1-5|TRBD1|NA|TRBV28
CASSPGQGGQPQHF
TGTGCCAGCAGTCCTGGACAGGGGGGACAGCCCCAGCATTTT
>TRBJ1-5|NA|NA|TRBV19
CASSIMAAGNQPQHF
TGTGCCAGTAGTATTATGGCTGCGGGTAATCAGCCCCAGCATTTT
>TRBJ2-5|NA|NA|TRBV7-6
CASSLVYQETQYF
TGTGCCAGCAGCTTAGTCTACCAAGAGACCCAGTACTTC
>TRBJ2-1|NA|NA|TRBV18
CASSPRGGQSYNEQFF
TGTGCCAGCTCCCCCAGGGGGGGACAATCCTACAATGAGCAGTTCTTC
>TRBJ1-2|TRBD1|NA|TRBV6-1
CASSELPAGQVYGYTF
TGTGCCAGCAGTGAACTTCCTGCCGGACAGGTCTATGGCTACACCTTC
>TRBJ1-3|NA|NA|TRBV5-1
CASSQAGPSGNTIYF
TGCGCCAGCAGCCAAGCTGGTCCCTCTGGAAACACCATATATTTT
>TRBJ2-1|TRBD1|NA|TRBV7-9
CASSAKSWGQGHNEQFF
TGTGCCAGCAGCGCCAAGTCCTGGGGACAGGGACACAATGAGCAGTTCTTC
>TRBJ1-1|NA|NA|TRBV25-1
CARRTTEAFF
TGTGCCCGCCGGACAACTGAAGCTTTCTTT
>TRBJ1-2|NA|NA|TRBV6-5
CASSTSMSTGYTF
TGTGCCAGCAGTACCTCGATGTCCACGGGCTACACCTTC